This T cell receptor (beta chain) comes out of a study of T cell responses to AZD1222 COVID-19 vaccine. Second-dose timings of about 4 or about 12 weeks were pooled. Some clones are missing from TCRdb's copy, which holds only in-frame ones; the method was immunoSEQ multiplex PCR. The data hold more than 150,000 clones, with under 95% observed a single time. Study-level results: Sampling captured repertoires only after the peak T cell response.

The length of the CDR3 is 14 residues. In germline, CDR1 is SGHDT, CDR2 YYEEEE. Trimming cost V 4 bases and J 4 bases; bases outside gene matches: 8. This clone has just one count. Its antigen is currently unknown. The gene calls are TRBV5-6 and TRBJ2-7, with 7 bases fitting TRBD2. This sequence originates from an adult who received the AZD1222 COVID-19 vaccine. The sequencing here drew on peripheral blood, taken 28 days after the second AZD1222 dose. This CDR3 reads CASSAGLEVYEQYF. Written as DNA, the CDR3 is TGTGCCAGCAGCGCTGGACTAGAGGTATACGAGCAGTACTTC.